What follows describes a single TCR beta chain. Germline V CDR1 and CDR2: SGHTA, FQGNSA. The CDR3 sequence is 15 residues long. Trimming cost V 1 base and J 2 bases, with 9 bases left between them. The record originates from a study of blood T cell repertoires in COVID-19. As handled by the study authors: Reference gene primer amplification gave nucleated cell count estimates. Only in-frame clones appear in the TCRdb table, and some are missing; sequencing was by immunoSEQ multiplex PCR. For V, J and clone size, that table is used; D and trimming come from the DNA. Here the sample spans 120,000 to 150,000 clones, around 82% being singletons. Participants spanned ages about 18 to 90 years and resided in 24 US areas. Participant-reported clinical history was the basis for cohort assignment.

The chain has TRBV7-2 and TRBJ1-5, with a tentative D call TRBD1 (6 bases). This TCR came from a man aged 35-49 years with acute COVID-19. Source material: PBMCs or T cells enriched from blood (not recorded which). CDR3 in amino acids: CASSLDRTGNQPQHF. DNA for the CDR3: TGTGCCAGCAGCTTAGACCGGACAGGCAATCAGCCCCAGCATTTT.